Given below is one T cell receptor (delta chain) in context. The sample holds a few counts of this clone. Its antigen specificity is not known. Since a far larger clone is one base different, this is likely a read error. These data come from a study of gammadelta T cells in human blood (TCRdb year 2020). The receptor library was made with RT-PCR. The data were produced on an Illumina MiSeq. With CATT, TCRdb called clones again from the public reads; duplicate DNA rows were later joined. This sample is represented by some 970 delta-chain clones; about a third of them were singletons. The ten largest clones capture 20% to 25% of the sample. The CDR3 contains 19 residues, cysteine and phenylalanine counted. CDR3 DNA is the only sequence kept; it has 57 bases, read in frame from the first base. The germline V gene yields GEAIGNYY for CDR1 and EKD for CDR2. Broad study findings and their caveats: According to the study, polyclonal expansion of innate gamma-delta T cells right after birth appeared to be driven by microbial exposure.

This TCR derives from a human donor. Sequencing was done on a sample of Vgamma9Vdelta2 gamma-delta T cells from infant blood. Rearrangement joined TRDV2 to TRDJ3; a stretch of 12 junction bases matches TRDD3. The bases read TGTGCCTGTGACTTGACTGGGGGATACAGGACCTGGGACATCCGACAGATGTTTTTC. Translated, it reads CACDLTGGYRTWDIRQMFF.